This TCR beta chain was observed in a study of blood T cell repertoires in COVID-19 (dated by TCRdb to the early 2020s). For the wider study: Samples from collaborators originated in the United States, Italy and Spain and spanned both the acute and convalescent phases of COVID-19. The prospective study material was composed of cDNA or gDNA derived from T cells, B-cell-depleted T cells, or PBMCs. Subjects who had been exposed to COVID-19, were actively infected with it, or had recovered from it provided the deeply sampled blood TCRbeta repertoires that made up the dataset. The repertoires were released in a freely available public database intended as a resource for research on the immune response to SARS-CoV-2. Samples were obtained from the ongoing ImmuneRACE study (first 160 participants) and from 1,254 subjects provided by 6 global collaborators. A de-identified subject ID, COVID-19 status, age in years and sex were almost always included in the sample metadata. Where available, HLA class I and class II types were taken from metadata supplied by the sample provider and were not determined by assay-based typing.

With respect to this clone: The target of this receptor is not known. Base quality data are lacking; no much larger clone is found one base away.

Including cysteine and phenylalanine, the CDR3 has 14 amino acids. Only the CDR3 part of the read is kept: 42 bases, read in frame from the first base. CDR1 and CDR2 are read off the germline V gene as ENHRY and SYGVKD. The V and J ends are trimmed by 3 bases and 0 bases, leaving 6 bases between them. Whole blood was collected in K2EDTA tubes by collaborating institutions according to the institutions' own protocols. For TCRbeta analysis, collaborators shipped samples as frozen whole blood, isolated PBMCs, or DNA extracted from either of those sample types. Beyond this particular receptor, the publication reports: Clinical and demographic metadata were provided uncurated, with the amount varying by source and participant.

TCRbeta CDR3 regions were amplified from genomic DNA using the immunoSEQ Assay, a bias-controlled multiplex PCR. The study's processing was this. Within the assay, amplification of reference gene primers was used to estimate how many nucleated cells each sample contained. To quantify the absolute abundance of each unique TCRbeta CDR3 rearrangement, sequence reads were collapsed and filtered. Productive Simpson clonality was computed per sample as the square root of Simpson's diversity index over productive rearrangements. Not all clones reach the TCRdb copy of this immuneACCESS table, which keeps in-frame sequences only. Checked studies attribute under half of the gap to unresolved V genes and leave the rest unexplained. D and trimming come from the DNA, and the V and J calls and clone size come from that table. For this sample the table gives tens of thousands of clones, of which 80% to 90% were detected only once. The leading ten clones occupy 10% to 15% of the sample.

The TCR originated in a man older than 75 with acute or convalescent COVID-19. Sequenced material: peripheral blood. This receptor chain uses TRBV10-3 and TRBJ1-5, with the D gene not confidently named. The bases read TGTGCCATCAGTGAAGCGGATAGCAATCAGCCCCAGCATTTT. This sequence encodes CAISEADSNQPQHF.